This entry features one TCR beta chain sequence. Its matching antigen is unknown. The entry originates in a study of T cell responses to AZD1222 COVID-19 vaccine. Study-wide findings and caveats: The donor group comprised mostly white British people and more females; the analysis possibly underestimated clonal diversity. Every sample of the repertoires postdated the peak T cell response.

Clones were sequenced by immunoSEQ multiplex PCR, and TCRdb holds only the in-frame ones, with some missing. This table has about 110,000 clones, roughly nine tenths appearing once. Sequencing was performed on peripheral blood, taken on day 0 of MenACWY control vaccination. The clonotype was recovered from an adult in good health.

The CDR3 DNA is TGTGCCAGCAGCTCGCTCCATCGGGGGGGCGGGTACGAGCAGTACTTC. Its translation is CASSSLHRGGGYEQYF. The V call is TRBV5-4, the J call TRBJ2-7; TRBD2 matches at 8 bases. Germline values: CDR1 SGHNT, CDR2 YYREEE (reference sequence). The V and J ends lost 3 bases and 4 bases, in that order; junction bases with no gene match: 12. This CDR3 has 16 residues.